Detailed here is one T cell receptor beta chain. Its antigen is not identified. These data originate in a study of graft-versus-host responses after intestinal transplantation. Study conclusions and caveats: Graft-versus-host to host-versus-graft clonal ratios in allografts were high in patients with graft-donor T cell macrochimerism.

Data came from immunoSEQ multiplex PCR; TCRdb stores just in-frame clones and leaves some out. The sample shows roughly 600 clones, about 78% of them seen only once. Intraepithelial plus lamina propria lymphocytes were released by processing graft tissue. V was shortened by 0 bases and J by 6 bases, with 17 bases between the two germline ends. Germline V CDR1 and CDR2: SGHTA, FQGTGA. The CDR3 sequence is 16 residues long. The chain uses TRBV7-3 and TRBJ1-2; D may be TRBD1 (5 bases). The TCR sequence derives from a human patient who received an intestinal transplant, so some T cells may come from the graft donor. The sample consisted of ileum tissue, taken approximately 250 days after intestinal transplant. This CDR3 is CASSLTGGRVDDGYTF. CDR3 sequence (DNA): TGTGCCAGCAGCTTAACTGGGGGGAGGGTAGACGATGGCTACACCTTC. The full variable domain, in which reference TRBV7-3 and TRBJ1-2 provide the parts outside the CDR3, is GAGVSQTPSNKVTEKGKYVELRCDPISGHTALYWYRQSLGQGPEFLIYFQGTGAADDSGLPNDRFFAVRPEGSVSTLKIQRTERGDSAVYLCASSLTGGRVDDGYTFGSGTRLTVV.